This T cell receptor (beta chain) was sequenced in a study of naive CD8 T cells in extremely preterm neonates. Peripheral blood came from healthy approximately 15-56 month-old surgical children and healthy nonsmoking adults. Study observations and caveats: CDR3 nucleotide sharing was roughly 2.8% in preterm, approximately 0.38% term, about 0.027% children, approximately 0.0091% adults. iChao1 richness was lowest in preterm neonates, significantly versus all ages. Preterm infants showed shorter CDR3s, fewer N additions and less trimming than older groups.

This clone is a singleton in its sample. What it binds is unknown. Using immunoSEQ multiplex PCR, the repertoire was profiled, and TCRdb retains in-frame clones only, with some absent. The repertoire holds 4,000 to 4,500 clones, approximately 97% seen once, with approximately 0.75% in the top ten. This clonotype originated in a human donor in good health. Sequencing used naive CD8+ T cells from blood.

CDR3 residues: CASSDHGLAGGHTDTQYF. CDR3 nucleotide sequence: TGTGCCAGCAGTGACCATGGACTAGCGGGGGGTCACACAGATACGCAGTATTTT. The chain employs TRBV6-4 and TRBJ2-3; 14 bases match TRBD2. V lost 2 bases, J lost 2 bases, and 6 bases stayed unmatched. The CDR3 is 18 residues long. From germline, CDR1 is MRHNA and CDR2 SNTAGT.